These 27 T cell receptor beta chains share one sample of origin, sequenced in a study of T and B cells in COVID-19 patients. TRB was amplified from about 250-500 ng of blood genomic DNA. BIOMED2 TRB-A/B primer pools were used in multiplex TRB PCR. Via MiXCR, TCRdb re-called the multiplex PCR reads, giving one row per CDR3 protein. Among 1,200 to 1,500 distinct CDR3 sequences listed, approximately 24% were seen once. The sequencing sample was made of blood. The receptors were gathered from a human donor with active COVID-19.

In this sample, this clonotype is medium-sized. CDR3 sequence reads: CASSLITGAYEQYF. The CDR3 DNA reads TGTGCCAGCAGTTTAATAACAGGGGCTTACGAGCAGTACTTC. This sequence joins TRBV27 and TRBJ2-7; TRBD1 matches 7 bases. After removal of 2 bases from V and 4 bases from J, the junction contained 5 bases not matched to a gene. There are 14 residues in the CDR3. Looked up from germline, CDR1 is MNHEY and CDR2 is SMNVEV (reference sequence).

This clonotype ranks as large. The gene calls are TRBV6-5 and TRBJ2-2; 8 bases are a match to TRBD2. Trimming took 2 bases from V and 0 from J; bases not matched to a gene: 8. CDR1 is MNHEY and CDR2 is SVGAGI in the germline V gene. The CDR3 length is 18 residues. CDR3 loop: CASSYESSGGSNTGELFF. The CDR3 region has the DNA TGTGCCAGCAGTTACGAGTCCAGCGGGGGATCGAACACCGGGGAGCTGTTTTTT.

Comment on this clonotype: A much larger clone lies a single base off, so this may be a read error. J is TRBJ2-1 and V is TRBV27; a weak D match, TRBD2 (5 bases). Per germline, CDR1 MNHEY and CDR2 SMNVEV (reference sequence). The CDR3 consists of 12 residues. Trimming took off 5 bases at V and 5 bases at J, with 7 bases between the two ends. The CDR3 loop reads CASSVGDNEQFF. The CDR3 DNA reads TGTGCCAGCAGTGTCGGGGACAATGAGCAGTTCTTC.

By sample fraction, this clonotype is medium-sized. The gene calls are TRBV20-1 and TRBJ2-1; D gene ambiguous. CDR3 length: 15 residues. V was shortened by 3 bases and J by 7 bases, with 19 bases between the two germline ends. Looked up from germline, CDR1 is DFQATT and CDR2 is SNEGSKA (reference sequence). CDR3 DNA sequence: TGCAGTGCTAGGGATAAGAGGTACTCACTTAATGAGCAGTTCTTC. Protein: CSARDKRYSLNEQFF.

This clonotype turned up a few times. V usage is TRBV10-2 and J usage is TRBJ2-7; the match to TRBD2 covers 7 bases. CDR1 and CDR2 (germline): WSHSY, SAAADI. V trimming: 6 bases; J trimming: 3 bases; junction bases outside the gene matches: 5. This CDR3 spans 13 amino acids. CDR3 residues: CASRGGDFYEQYF. The CDR3 DNA reads as TGCGCCAGCAGGGGGGGGGACTTCTACGAGCAGTACTTC.

This clonotype rates as large. J is TRBJ2-7 and V is TRBV24-1, with 12 positions matching TRBD2. V lost 4 bases to trimming and J lost 4 bases; unmatched junction nucleotides: 1. This CDR3 has 14 amino acids. Germline V gene data show CDR1 as KGHDR and CDR2 as SFDVKD. CDR3 nucleotide sequence: TGTGCCACCAGTGACGGGACTAGCGGGTACGAGCAGTACTTC. Encoded protein: CATSDGTSGYEQYF.

This clonotype is classed as large (0.1 to 1%). V is TRBV12-3 or TRBV12-4 and J is TRBJ2-7; 8 bases are shared with TRBD1. CDR3 size: 15 residues. The junction had 10 bases not matched to a gene; V was cut back by 5 bases and J by 4 bases. In nucleotides, the CDR3 is TGTGCCAGCAGTCCCGAGGGACAGGCAGGGTACGAGCAGTACTTC. This sequence encodes CASSPEGQAGYEQYF.

This clonotype is judged medium-sized. V and J are TRBV10-3 and TRBJ2-7; D uncertain. Deletions cut 3 bases from V and 4 bases from J, with 4 bases between. Per germline, CDR1 ENHRY and CDR2 SYGVKD. The CDR3 runs to 11 residues. CDR3 loop: CAISEGYEQYF. CDR3 DNA: TGTGCCATCAGTGAAGGTTACGAGCAGTACTTC.

By share, this clonotype ranks as medium-sized (0.01 to 0.1%). This chain joins TRBV10-3 and TRBJ2-3; D unclear. V dropped 3 bases and J dropped 2 bases, with 3 bases sitting between them. The CDR3 totals 12 residues. The V gene's germline CDR1 is ENHRY and CDR2 SYGVKD. DNA for the CDR3: TGTGCCATCAGTGACATCACAGATACGCAGTATTTT. Translating it yields CAISDITDTQYF.

This clonotype was counted between two and nine times. The chain carries TRBV6-4 and TRBJ1-1; D ambiguous. V lost 6 bases to trimming and J lost 2 bases, with 10 bases between them. The CDR3 is made up of 13 amino acids. Germline loops: CDR1 MRHNA, CDR2 SNTAGT. The CDR3 DNA reads as TGTGCCAGCAGCGAAGAAGCAAACACTGAAGCTTTCTTT. As protein: CASSEEANTEAFF.

Sample share makes this clonotype large. The V call is TRBV15, the J call TRBJ2-2; TRBD1 matches at 9 bases. Germline V gives CDR1 LNHNV, CDR2 YYDKDF (reference sequence). The V segment lost 11 bases and the J segment 5 bases; nucleotides outside the gene matches: 9. This CDR3 contains 14 residues. The DNA for the CDR3 is TGTGCCTCCAAGGGACAGGGCGAAACCGGGGAGCTGTTTTTT. Residues: CASKGQGETGELFF.

In this sample, this clonotype turned up a few times. The chain combines TRBV7-9 with TRBJ2-6, with D unresolved. The CDR3 runs 18 residues. Germline lookup yields CDR1 SEHNR and CDR2 FQNEAQ (reference sequence). The ends were cut back, 1 base at V and 2 bases at J, with 15 bases in the middle. The CDR3 protein is CASSLDLGARTGANVLTF. Written as DNA, the CDR3 is TGTGCCAGCAGCTTAGATCTGGGCGCTAGAACTGGGGCCAACGTCCTGACTTTC.

This clonotype is large (0.1 to 1%) by share. J is TRBJ2-5 and V is TRBV19, with TRBD1 matching over 9 bases. This CDR3 is built from 17 residues. The junction had 10 bases not matched to a gene; V was cut back by 3 bases and J by 2 bases. CDR1 is LNHDA, CDR2 SQIVND, per germline (reference sequence). The CDR3 region has the DNA TGTGCCAGTAGTATGGGTTCCGGGACAGGGTTACAAGAGACCCAGTACTTC. Translated, it gives CASSMGSGTGLQETQYF.

The chain links TRBV20-1 to TRBJ1-2; D gene uncertain. V was shortened by 0 bases and J by 3 bases, with 8 bases between the two germline ends. Per germline, CDR1 DFQATT and CDR2 SNEGSKA (reference sequence). CDR3 length: 13 residues. CDR3 region: CSAREGFDYGYTF. The CDR3 DNA is TGCAGTGCTAGAGAAGGGTTTGACTATGGCTACACCTTC.

In its sample, this clonotype is medium-sized. CDR3 in amino acids: CASSPRGERAHLTNYGYTF. In DNA form, the CDR3 reads TGTGCCAGCAGCCCGCGTGGAGAGAGAGCCCACCTAACTAACTATGGCTACACCTTC. The chain employs TRBV27 and TRBJ1-2; D gene unclear. The CDR3 has 19 residues. V lost 6 bases to trimming and J lost 0 bases, with 26 bases between them. The germline gives CDR1 MNHEY, CDR2 SMNVEV (reference sequence).

Sample share makes this clonotype medium-sized (0.01 to 0.1%). This chain uses TRBV13 with TRBJ1-1; TRBD1 agrees at 7 bases. Trimming at V came to 5 bases and at J to 0 bases, leaving 6 bases not matched to a gene. Per germline, CDR1 PRHDT and CDR2 FYEKMQ (reference sequence). The length of the CDR3 is 15 residues. CDR3 in amino acids: CASSVRGGMNTEAFF. Here the CDR3 DNA reads TGTGCCAGCAGCGTCAGGGGGGGCATGAACACTGAAGCTTTCTTT.

The chain links TRBV7-9 to TRBJ2-1, with unresolved D. There are 11 residues in the CDR3. In germline, CDR1 is SEHNR, CDR2 FQNEAQ (reference sequence). Deletions cut 7 bases from V and 7 bases from J, with 8 bases between. CDR3 loop: CASTPGNEQFF. The CDR3 region has the DNA TGTGCCAGCACCCCCGGGAATGAGCAGTTCTTC.

V is TRBV4-1 and J is TRBJ2-1, with a weak D call TRBD1 (5 bases). Trimming stripped 5 bases from V and 9 bases from J, with 20 bases between. Germline lookup yields CDR1 MGHRA and CDR2 YSYEKL. CDR3 size: 15 residues. In DNA, the CDR3 is TGCGCCAGCAGCGATCAGACAGCAACGAGCAGTGAGCAGTTCTTC. Its protein is CASSDQTATSSEQFF.

This clonotype was recorded once. The J gene is TRBJ1-1, the V gene TRBV28; TRBD1 is a possible D gene (5 bases). V was shortened by 6 bases and J by 1 base, with 12 bases between the two germline ends. CDR1 and CDR2 (germline): MDHEN, SYDVKM. The CDR3 is 14 amino acids. The DNA of the CDR3 is TGTGCCAGCAGAAGACATGGGGCGAACACTGAAGCTTTCTTT. Translating gives CASRRHGANTEAFF.

This clonotype was counted a few times. CDR3 amino acids: CASADGGVEREKLFF. CDR3 nucleotides: TGTGCCAGCGCGGACGGGGGAGTGGAAAGGGAAAAACTGTTTTTT. The gene calls are TRBV28 and TRBJ1-4, with TRBD1 as a possible D gene (5 bases). This CDR3 has 15 residues. V was trimmed by 8 bases and J by 8 bases, leaving 21 bases between them. Germline CDR1 reads MDHEN; CDR2 reads SYDVKM.

This clonotype turned up a few times. V usage is TRBV5-1 and J usage is TRBJ2-1; 8 bases line up with TRBD2. J gave up 8 bases and V 0 bases, and 10 bases lay outside the gene matches. Germline V CDR1 and CDR2: SGHRS, YFSETQ. This CDR3 region has 16 residues. The CDR3 protein is CASSLVGSGIGDEQFF. The CDR3 region has the DNA TGCGCCAGCAGCTTGGTGGGTAGCGGGATAGGCGATGAGCAGTTCTTC.

Within the sample, this clonotype is large. The chain employs TRBV6-6 and TRBJ2-3; D perhaps matches TRBD2 (5 bases). V was pared by 5 bases and J by 3 bases, with 12 bases between. The CDR3 extends over 14 amino acids. Germline assignment: CDR1 MNHNY and CDR2 SVGAGI (reference sequence). CDR3: CASSEPGRTDTQYF. The CDR3 region has the DNA TGTGCCAGCAGTGAACCGGGGAGAACAGATACGCAGTATTTT.

This chain joins TRBV5-1 and TRBJ1-1, with no clear D. V was trimmed by 9 bases and J by 1 base, leaving 16 bases between them. Germline V gene lookup returns CDR1 SGHRS and CDR2 YFSETQ. The CDR3 runs 14 residues. The CDR3 nucleotides read TGCGCCACCTCTTTGGGAATACCGAACACTGAAGCTTTCTTT. This codes for CATSLGIPNTEAFF.

By sample fraction, this clonotype is large. As DNA, the CDR3 is TGCAGCGTTGAAGACCCTAACTATGGCTACACCTTC. Encoded protein: CSVEDPNYGYTF. The chain combines TRBV29-1 with TRBJ1-2; D gene uncertain. The germline V and J ends were trimmed by 0 bases and 0 bases, with 2 bases remaining between them. Germline CDR1 reads SQVTM; CDR2 reads ANQGSEA. The length of the CDR3 is 12 residues.

The CDR3 sequence is CASSLPRTSGREQYF. The CDR3 DNA sequence: TGTGCCAGTAGTCTGCCCCGGACTAGCGGGCGCGAGCAGTACTTC. V gene TRBV19 combines with J gene TRBJ2-7; TRBD2 matches at 11 bases. The V gene end was trimmed by 5 bases and the J gene end by 6 bases; junction bases not matched to a gene: 9. The V gene's germline CDR1 is LNHDA and CDR2 SQIVND (reference sequence). The CDR3 is 15 residues long.

The chain couples TRBV24-1 to TRBJ2-2; D gene ambiguous. The CDR3 sequence is 15 residues long. V was shortened by 7 bases and J by 0 bases, with 11 bases between the two germline ends. The germline CDR1 and CDR2 sequences are KGHDR and SFDVKD. The CDR3 spells CATRSTASNTGELFF. Written as DNA, the CDR3 is TGTGCCACCAGATCGACGGCGTCGAACACCGGGGAGCTGTTTTTT.

This clonotype was detected only a few times. V gene TRBV18 combines with J gene TRBJ1-1; D is possibly TRBD1 (5 bases). The CDR3 totals 15 residues. The V gene's germline CDR1 is KGHSH and CDR2 LQKENI. V was cut by 2 bases and J by 5 bases, with 15 bases left in between. The CDR3 nucleotides read TGTGCCAGCTCACCAGGCGGGGGGATTCCTACTGAAGCTTTCTTT. The encoded protein is CASSPGGGIPTEAFF.